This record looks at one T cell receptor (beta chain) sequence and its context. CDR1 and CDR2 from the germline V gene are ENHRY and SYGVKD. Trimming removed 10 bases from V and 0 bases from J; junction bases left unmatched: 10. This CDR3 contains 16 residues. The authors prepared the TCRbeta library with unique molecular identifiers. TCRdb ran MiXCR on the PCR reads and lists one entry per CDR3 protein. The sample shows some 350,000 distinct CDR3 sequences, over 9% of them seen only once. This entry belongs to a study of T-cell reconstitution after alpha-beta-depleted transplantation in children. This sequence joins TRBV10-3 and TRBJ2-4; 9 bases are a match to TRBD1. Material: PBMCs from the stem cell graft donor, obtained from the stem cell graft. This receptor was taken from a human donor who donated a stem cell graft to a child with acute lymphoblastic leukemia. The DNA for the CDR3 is TGTGCCACACCGGGACAGGGAACCCTAGCCAAAAACATTCAGTACTTC. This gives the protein CATPGQGTLAKNIQYF.